Each of the 25 T cell receptor beta chains below was sequenced from the same sample in a study of CD8+ T cells in alopecia areata. Treatment denoted: oral pan-JAK inhibitor, 5-10 mg twice daily. It was cDNA, reverse transcribed from extracted RNA, that served as the sequencing template. Data came from immunoSEQ multiplex PCR; TCRdb stores just in-frame clones and leaves some out. The sample holds about 210,000 clones, approximately 45% seen once. The sample in question was CD4+ T cells sorted from blood, obtained between weeks 36 and 40, from a patient treated with tofacitinib. These receptors all come from a human donor with alopecia areata.

This chain connects TRBV15 to TRBJ2-3; D gene ambiguous. V dropped 8 bases and J dropped 2 bases, with 8 bases sitting between them. CDR3 length: 12 residues. The germline CDR1 and CDR2 sequences are LNHNV and YYDKDF (reference sequence). CDR3 amino acids: CATGSTTDTQYF. The CDR3 DNA is TGTGCCACCGGTTCGACCACAGATACGCAGTATTTT.

In this sample, this clone turned up a few times. V usage is TRBV29-1 and J usage is TRBJ2-5, with D tentatively TRBD2 (5 bases). CDR3 length: 14 residues. Trimming removed 6 bases at V and 5 bases at J, with 19 bases between. Germline V gene lookup returns CDR1 SQVTM and CDR2 ANQGSEA. CDR3 residues: CSVARGIFGETQYF. CDR3 sequence (DNA): TGCAGCGTCGCCCGAGGGATATTTGGGGAGACCCAGTACTTC. Using reference TRBV29-1 and TRBJ2-5 for the parts outside the CDR3, the full variable domain is SAVISQKPSRDICQRGTSLTIQCQVDSQVTMMFWYRQQPGQSLTLIATANQGSEATYESGFVIDKFPISRPNLTFSTLTVSNMSPEDSSIYLCSVARGIFGETQYFGPGTRLLVL.

This clone was recorded a few times. This chain joins TRBV5-1 and TRBJ1-4; D unresolved. Trimming stripped 8 bases from V and 0 bases from J, with 14 bases between. CDR1 and CDR2 from the germline V gene are SGHRS and YFSETQ. CDR3 length: 15 amino acids. In DNA, the CDR3 is TGCGCCAGTACCAAGGGCAGAGCAACTAATGAAAAACTGTTTTTT. Its translation: CASTKGRATNEKLFF.

The genes are TRBV4-1 and TRBJ1-2; TRBD1 matches at 8 bases. V was clipped by 2 bases and J by 5 bases; unmatched bases: 4. The germline V gene has CDR1 MGHRA and CDR2 YSYEKL. This CDR3 is 14 amino acids long. The CDR3 sequence: CASSQTTGEYGYTF. The CDR3 DNA reads TGCGCCAGCAGCCAAACGACAGGGGAGTATGGCTACACCTTC.

This chain links TRBV5-5 with TRBJ2-7; 9 bases line up with TRBD2. V lost 4 bases to trimming and J lost 4 bases; unmatched junction nucleotides: 15. CDR3 size: 17 residues. The V gene's germline CDR1 is SGHKS and CDR2 YYEKEE (reference sequence). CDR3 protein: CASSDSSSGRRSYEQYF. In DNA form, the CDR3 reads TGTGCCAGCAGCGACAGCAGTAGCGGGAGAAGGTCGTACGAGCAGTACTTC.

Worth noting for this clone: At the DNA level, this CDR3 is encoded by other sequences in the same sample as well. The chain has TRBV9 and TRBJ1-2, with unresolved D. Germline assignment: CDR1 SGDLS and CDR2 YYNGEE. This CDR3 has 13 residues. Trimming cost V 2 bases and J 2 bases, with 7 bases left between them. Written as DNA, the CDR3 is TGTGCCAGCAGCGTTGACTCAAACTATGGCTACACCTTC. This gives the protein CASSVDSNYGYTF.

CDR3 coding DNA: TGTGCCTGGAGCGGGGGCCTAGGACGCACAGATACGCAGTATTTT. It encodes CAWSGGLGRTDTQYF. This sequence joins TRBV30 and TRBJ2-3; D is perhaps TRBD1 or TRBD2 (6 bases each). V dropped 3 bases and J dropped 1 base, with 14 bases sitting between them. Germline lookup yields CDR1 GTSNPN and CDR2 SVGIG (reference sequence). The CDR3 has 15 residues.

This clone has just a few counts. This sample includes further DNA sequences coding for the same CDR3. This chain joins TRBV5-1 and TRBJ2-1; perhaps TRBD2 as D (6 bases). The germline gives CDR1 SGHRS, CDR2 YFSETQ. Trimming shortened V by 4 bases and J by 0 bases, and 11 bases separated the two germline ends. The CDR3 contains 15 residues. CDR3 loop: CASSPSGSSYNEQFF. CDR3 DNA sequence: TGCGCCAGCAGCCCCAGCGGGTCCTCCTACAATGAGCAGTTCTTC.

This clone was detected only once. V gene TRBV30 combines with J gene TRBJ1-4, with D uncertain. Germline CDR1 and CDR2: GTSNPN and SVGIG (reference sequence). CDR3 length: 11 amino acids. V lost 3 bases and J 3 bases, leaving 2 bases between the germline ends. The CDR3 region is CAWSSNEKLFF. In nucleotides, the CDR3 is TGTGCCTGGAGCTCTAATGAAAAACTGTTTTTT.

The chain recombines TRBV29-1 with TRBJ1-1; no definite D call. Trimming left V 4 bases short and J 2 bases short, with 17 bases between. The CDR3 length is 15 residues. The germline V gene has CDR1 SQVTM and CDR2 ANQGSEA. CDR3 region: CSVGGMILINTEAFF. In DNA, the CDR3 is TGCAGCGTTGGTGGGATGATCCTTATTAACACTGAAGCTTTCTTT.

This rearrangement joins TRBV15 to TRBJ1-5; possible D gene TRBD1, 5 bases. The germline V gene has CDR1 LNHNV and CDR2 YYDKDF (reference sequence). CDR3 length: 13 residues. With 6 bases removed from V and 5 bases from J, the gap between germline ends came to 11 bases. The CDR3 spells CATRGGEDQPQHF. CDR3 DNA sequence: TGTGCCACCAGGGGGGGGGAGGATCAGCCCCAGCATTTT.

This clone was counted a few times. The chain combines TRBV5-1 with TRBJ2-7; the match to TRBD2 covers 8 bases. V was pared by 3 bases and J by 6 bases, with 5 bases of the junction left unmatched. The CDR3 is 13 amino acids. Germline CDR1 reads SGHRS; CDR2 reads YFSETQ. CDR3 sequence (DNA): TGCGCCAGCAGCTCAAGCGGGAGCGGCGAGCAGTACTTC. Its protein product is CASSSSGSGEQYF. The full variable domain, with the rest looked up from reference TRBV5-1 and TRBJ2-7, is KAGVTQTPRYLIKTRGQQVTLSCSPISGHRSVSWYQQTPGQGLQFLFEYFSETQRNKGNFPGRFSGRQFSNSRSEMNVSTLELGDSALYLCASSSSGSGEQYFGPGTRLTVT.

The chain carries TRBV7-2 and TRBJ1-1; D gene ambiguous. Per the germline V gene, CDR1 is SGHTA and CDR2 is FQGNSA. The ends were cut back, 3 bases at V and 1 base at J, with 6 bases in the middle. This CDR3 has 13 amino acids. CDR3 in DNA: TGTGCCAGCAGCTTTGAGAGGAACACTGAAGCTTTCTTT. Translated, it gives CASSFERNTEAFF.

The chain couples TRBV7-9 to TRBJ2-1, with D unclear. V lost 6 bases, J lost 0 bases, and 12 bases lay in between. The germline CDR1 and CDR2 sequences are SEHNR and FQNEAQ (reference sequence). The length of the CDR3 is 15 residues. CDR3 sequence (DNA): TGTGCCAGCAGTAAACAGAGGACCTCCTACAATGAGCAGTTCTTC. Translated: CASSKQRTSYNEQFF.

With respect to this clone: This CDR3 fails to terminate in the conserved phenylalanine or tryptophan, so it likely reflects a read error. Because the CDR3's place on the DNA is in doubt, the DNA is left out and the CDR3 is given as listed by TCRdb. This chain joins TRBV11-3 and TRBJ2-7; the DNA was not compared with TRBD1, the D call given in the table. The CDR3 is 10 amino acids in total, end residues counted. Per the germline V gene, CDR1 is SGHNT and CDR2 is YENEEA. This CDR3 is CASSLAVLPL.

The rearrangement uses TRBV30 and TRBJ2-7, with D perhaps matching TRBD1 or TRBD2 (6 bases each). Germline-derived CDR1 and CDR2 are GTSNPN and SVGIG (reference sequence). Trimming left V 3 bases short and J 5 bases short, with 14 bases between. The CDR3 sequence is 13 residues long. CDR3 DNA sequence: TGTGCCTGGAGGACACAGGGAGGAAACGAGCAGTACTTC. The encoded protein is CAWRTQGGNEQYF.

This rearrangement joins TRBV7-9 to TRBJ2-3; D gene ambiguous. V lost 7 bases, J lost 4 bases, and 15 bases lay in between. The CDR3 is 14 residues long. Germline V gene lookup returns CDR1 SEHNR and CDR2 FQNEAQ (reference sequence). The CDR3: CASTPMGASDTQYF. CDR3 bases: TGTGCCAGCACCCCAATGGGCGCCTCAGATACGCAGTATTTT.

This chain connects TRBV15 to TRBJ2-7; tentatively, D is TRBD2 (6 bases). Trimming stripped 6 bases from V and 5 bases from J, with 20 bases between. Germline V gene lookup returns CDR1 LNHNV and CDR2 YYDKDF (reference sequence). This CDR3 has 15 amino acids. CDR3: CATRPSVLLANEQYF. CDR3 coding DNA: TGTGCCACCAGGCCGTCGGTGTTACTAGCCAACGAGCAGTACTTC. Together with reference TRBV15 and TRBJ2-7, the CDR3 gives the full variable domain: DAMVIQNPRYQVTQFGKPVTLSCSQTLNHNVMYWYQQKSSQAPKLLFHYYDKDFNNEADTPDNFQSRRPNTSFCFLDIRSPGLGDTAMYLCATRPSVLLANEQYFGPGTRLTVT.

The chain couples TRBV6-6 to TRBJ2-7, with 7 bases identical to TRBD1. The V segment lost 7 bases and the J segment 5 bases; nucleotides outside the gene matches: 14. Germline V gene data show CDR1 as MNHNY and CDR2 as SVGAGI (reference sequence). The CDR3 sequence is 15 residues long. This CDR3 is CASTRLGTAKDEQYF. Here the CDR3 DNA reads TGTGCCAGCACCCGCCTAGGGACAGCTAAGGACGAGCAGTACTTC.

Points on this clone: One end of the junction is discordant with germline, which a read error may explain. The rearrangement joins TRBV7-7 to TRBJ1-1; the D is unclear. This CDR3 is built from 13 residues. CDR1 SSHAT and CDR2 FNYEAQ come from the germline V gene (reference sequence). In DNA form, the CDR3 reads TGTGCTAGCAGCTTAGAGGCTAACACTGAAGCTTTCTTT. It is translated as CASSLEANTEAFF.

The rearrangement links TRBV30 to TRBJ1-1, with TRBD1 matching over 9 bases. The CDR3 contains 13 residues. Trimming at V came to 8 bases and at J to 7 bases, leaving 11 bases not matched to a gene. Germline loops: CDR1 GTSNPN, CDR2 SVGIG (reference sequence). The CDR3 coding sequence is TGTGCCAAGAAGACAGGGGGATATGGTGAAGCTTTCTTT. Translation gives CAKKTGGYGEAFF.

V is TRBV19 and J is TRBJ2-2, with 10 positions matching TRBD2. CDR3 length: 18 amino acids. J was trimmed by 2 bases and V by 4 bases; bases with no gene match: 10. Germline V CDR1 and CDR2: LNHDA, SQIVND (reference sequence). The CDR3 is CASSTIAGGSFNTGELFF. The DNA of the CDR3 is TGTGCCAGTAGTACAATAGCGGGAGGCTCCTTTAACACCGGGGAGCTGTTTTTT.

The rearrangement joins TRBV9 to TRBJ2-5, with 7 bases identical to TRBD2. The germline gives CDR1 SGDLS, CDR2 YYNGEE. The CDR3 runs to 15 residues. V shed 0 bases and J 2 bases; nucleotides not matched to a gene: 4. For the CDR3, the DNA is TGTGCCAGCAGCGTAGCAGCGGGGAGACAAGAGACCCAGTACTTC. It is translated as CASSVAAGRQETQYF.

This clone appeared a few times. The chain carries TRBV18 and TRBJ2-1, with a weak D call TRBD2 (5 bases). This CDR3 is 13 amino acids long. Germline V gene lookup returns CDR1 KGHSH and CDR2 LQKENI. V was trimmed by 3 bases and J by 4 bases, leaving 7 bases between them. CDR3 nucleotides: TGTGCCAGCTCACCTGGGAGATACAATGAGCAGTTCTTC. Its translation: CASSPGRYNEQFF.

This clone was picked up many times. The CDR3 region has the DNA TGTGCCAGCACTACGGGAGTCCAACAGCCCCAGCATTTT. Translated, it gives CASTTGVQQPQHF. The chain is built from TRBV6-6 and TRBJ1-5; no clear D. The ends were cut back, 7 bases at V and 7 bases at J, with 14 bases in the middle. Germline loops: CDR1 MNHNY, CDR2 SVGAGI (reference sequence). The CDR3 has 13 amino acids.